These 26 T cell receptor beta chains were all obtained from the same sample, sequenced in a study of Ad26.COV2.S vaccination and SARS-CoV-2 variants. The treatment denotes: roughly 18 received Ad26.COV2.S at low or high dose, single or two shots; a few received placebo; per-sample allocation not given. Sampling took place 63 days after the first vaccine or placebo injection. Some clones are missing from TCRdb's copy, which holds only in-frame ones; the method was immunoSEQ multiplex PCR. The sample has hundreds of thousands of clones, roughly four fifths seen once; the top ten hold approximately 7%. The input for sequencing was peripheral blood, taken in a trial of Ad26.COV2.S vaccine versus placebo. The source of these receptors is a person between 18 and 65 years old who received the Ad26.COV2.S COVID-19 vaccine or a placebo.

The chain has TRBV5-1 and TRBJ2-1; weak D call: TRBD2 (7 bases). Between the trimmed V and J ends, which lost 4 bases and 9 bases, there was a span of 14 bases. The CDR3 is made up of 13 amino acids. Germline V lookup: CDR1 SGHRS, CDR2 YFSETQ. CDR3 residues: CASSEGGLGEQFF. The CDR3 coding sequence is TGCGCCAGCAGCGAGGGGGGGCTCGGTGAGCAGTTCTTC.

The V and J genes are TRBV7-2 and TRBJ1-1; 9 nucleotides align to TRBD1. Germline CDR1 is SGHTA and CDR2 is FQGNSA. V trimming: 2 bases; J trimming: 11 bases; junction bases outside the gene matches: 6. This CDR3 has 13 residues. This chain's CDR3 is CASSLRETGGAFF. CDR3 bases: TGTGCCAGCAGCTTAAGAGAGACAGGGGGGGCTTTCTTT.

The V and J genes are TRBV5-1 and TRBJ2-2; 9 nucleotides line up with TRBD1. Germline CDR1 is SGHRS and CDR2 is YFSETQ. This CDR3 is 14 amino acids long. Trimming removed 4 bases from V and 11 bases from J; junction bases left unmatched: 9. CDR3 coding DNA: TGCGCCAGCAGCAGGTCTACAGGGGGCAACGAGCTGTTTTTT. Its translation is CASSRSTGGNELFF. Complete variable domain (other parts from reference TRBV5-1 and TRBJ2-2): KAGVTQTPRYLIKTRGQQVTLSCSPISGHRSVSWYQQTPGQGLQFLFEYFSETQRNKGNFPGRFSGRQFSNSRSEMNVSTLELGDSALYLCASSRSTGGNELFFGEGSRLTVL.

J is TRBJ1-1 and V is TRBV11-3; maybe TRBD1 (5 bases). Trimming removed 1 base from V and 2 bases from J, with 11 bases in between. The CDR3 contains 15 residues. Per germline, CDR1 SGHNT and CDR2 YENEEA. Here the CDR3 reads CASSLGRGSNTEAFF. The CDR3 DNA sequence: TGTGCCAGCAGCTTAGGACGGGGCAGCAACACTGAAGCTTTCTTT.

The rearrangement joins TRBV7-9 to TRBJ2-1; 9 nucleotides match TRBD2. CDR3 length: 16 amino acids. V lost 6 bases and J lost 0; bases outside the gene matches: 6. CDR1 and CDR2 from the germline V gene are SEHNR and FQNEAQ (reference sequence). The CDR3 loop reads CASSFPGLASYNEQFF. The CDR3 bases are TGTGCCAGCAGTTTTCCGGGACTAGCCTCCTACAATGAGCAGTTCTTC. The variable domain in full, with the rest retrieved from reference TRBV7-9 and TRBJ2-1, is DTGVSQNPRHKITKRGQNVTFRCDPISEHNRLYWYRQTLGQGPEFLTYFQNEAQLEKSRLLSDRFSAERPKGSFSTLEIQRTEQGDSAMYLCASSFPGLASYNEQFFGPGTRLTVL.

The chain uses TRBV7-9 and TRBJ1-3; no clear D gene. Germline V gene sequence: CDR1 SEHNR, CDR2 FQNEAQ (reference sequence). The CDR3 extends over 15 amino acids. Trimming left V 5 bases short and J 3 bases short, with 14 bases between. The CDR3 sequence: CASSHSGTFGNTIYF. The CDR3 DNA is TGTGCCAGCAGCCACAGCGGCACTTTTGGAAACACCATATATTTT.

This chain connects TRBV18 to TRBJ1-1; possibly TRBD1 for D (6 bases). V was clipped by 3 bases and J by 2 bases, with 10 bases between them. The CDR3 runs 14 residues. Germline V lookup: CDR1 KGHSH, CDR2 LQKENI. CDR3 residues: CASSPYRANTEAFF. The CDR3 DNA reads TGTGCCAGCTCACCGTACAGGGCTAACACTGAAGCTTTCTTT.

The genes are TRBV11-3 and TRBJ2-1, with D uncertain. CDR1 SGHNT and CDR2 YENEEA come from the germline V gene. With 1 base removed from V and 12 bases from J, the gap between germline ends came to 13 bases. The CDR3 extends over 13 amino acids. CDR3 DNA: TGTGCCAGCAGCTTAGTCCAAGTCCACGGGCAGTTCTTC. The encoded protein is CASSLVQVHGQFF.

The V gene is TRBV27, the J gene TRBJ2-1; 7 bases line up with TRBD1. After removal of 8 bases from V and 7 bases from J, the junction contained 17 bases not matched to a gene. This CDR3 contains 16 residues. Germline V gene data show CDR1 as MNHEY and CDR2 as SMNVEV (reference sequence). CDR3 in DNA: TGTGCCAGCGGCCCAGCTCCAGGAACAGGGGCAAATGAGCAGTTCTTC. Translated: CASGPAPGTGANEQFF.

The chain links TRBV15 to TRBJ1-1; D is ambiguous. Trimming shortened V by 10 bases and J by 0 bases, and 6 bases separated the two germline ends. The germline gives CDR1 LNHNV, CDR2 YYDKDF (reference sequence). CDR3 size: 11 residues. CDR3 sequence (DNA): TGTGCCAGGATAATGAACACTGAAGCTTTCTTT. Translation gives CARIMNTEAFF.

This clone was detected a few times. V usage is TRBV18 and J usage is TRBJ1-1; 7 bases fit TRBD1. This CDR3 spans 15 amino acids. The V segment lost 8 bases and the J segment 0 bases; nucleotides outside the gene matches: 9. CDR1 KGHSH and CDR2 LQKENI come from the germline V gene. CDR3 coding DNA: TGTGCCAGCACCCGGGACAGCCTAATGAACACTGAAGCTTTCTTT. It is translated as CASTRDSLMNTEAFF. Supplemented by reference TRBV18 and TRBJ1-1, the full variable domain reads NAGVMQNPRHLVRRRGQEARLRCSPMKGHSHVYWYRQLPEEGLKFMVYLQKENIIDESGMPKERFSAEFPKEGPSILRIQQVVRGDSAAYFCASTRDSLMNTEAFFGQGTRLTVV.

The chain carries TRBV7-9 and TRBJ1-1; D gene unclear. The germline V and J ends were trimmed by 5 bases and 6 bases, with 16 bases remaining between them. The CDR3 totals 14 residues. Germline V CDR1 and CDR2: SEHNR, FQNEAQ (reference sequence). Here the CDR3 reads CASSLDLGGSEAFF. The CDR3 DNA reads TGTGCCAGCAGCCTCGACCTAGGAGGGTCTGAAGCTTTCTTT.

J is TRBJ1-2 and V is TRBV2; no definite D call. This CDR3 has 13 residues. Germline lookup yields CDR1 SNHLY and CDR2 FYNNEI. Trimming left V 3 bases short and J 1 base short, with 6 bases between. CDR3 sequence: CASSDLLNYGYTF. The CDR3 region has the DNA TGTGCCAGCAGTGACCTACTTAACTATGGCTACACCTTC.

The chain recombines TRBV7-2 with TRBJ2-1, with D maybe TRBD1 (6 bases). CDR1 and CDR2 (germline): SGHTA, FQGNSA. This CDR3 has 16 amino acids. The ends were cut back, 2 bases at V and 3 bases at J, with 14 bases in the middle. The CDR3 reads CASSLLSGANYNEQFF. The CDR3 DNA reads TGTGCCAGCAGCTTATTGTCAGGGGCGAACTACAATGAGCAGTTCTTC.

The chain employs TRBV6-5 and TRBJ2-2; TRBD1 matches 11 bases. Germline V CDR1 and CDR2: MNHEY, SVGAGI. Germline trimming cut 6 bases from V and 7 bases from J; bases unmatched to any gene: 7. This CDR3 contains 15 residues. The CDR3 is CASSWTGGVGGELFF. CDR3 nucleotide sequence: TGTGCCAGCAGCTGGACAGGGGGCGTGGGCGGGGAGCTGTTTTTT.

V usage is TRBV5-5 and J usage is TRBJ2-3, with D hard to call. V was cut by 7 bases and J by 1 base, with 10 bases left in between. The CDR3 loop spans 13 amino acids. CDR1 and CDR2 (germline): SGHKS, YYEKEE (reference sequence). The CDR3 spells CASSWAGTDTQYF. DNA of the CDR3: TGTGCCAGCTCCTGGGCAGGCACAGATACGCAGTATTTT.

CDR3 amino acids: CASSLSGLRSYEQYF. CDR3 sequence (DNA): TGTGCCAGCAGCTTGTCCGGACTTCGCTCCTACGAGCAGTACTTC. The rearrangement uses TRBV5-6 and TRBJ2-7; D might be TRBD2 (5 bases). Between the trimmed V and J ends, which lost 1 base and 0 bases, there was a span of 11 bases. Looked up from germline, CDR1 is SGHDT and CDR2 is YYEEEE. The length of the CDR3 is 15 residues.

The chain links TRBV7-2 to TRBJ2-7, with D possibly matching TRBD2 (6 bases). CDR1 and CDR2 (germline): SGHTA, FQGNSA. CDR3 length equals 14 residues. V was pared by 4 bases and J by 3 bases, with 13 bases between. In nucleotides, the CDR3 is TGTGCCAGCAGCTCCCCCCGGGACTTCTACGAGCAGTACTTC. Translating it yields CASSSPRDFYEQYF.

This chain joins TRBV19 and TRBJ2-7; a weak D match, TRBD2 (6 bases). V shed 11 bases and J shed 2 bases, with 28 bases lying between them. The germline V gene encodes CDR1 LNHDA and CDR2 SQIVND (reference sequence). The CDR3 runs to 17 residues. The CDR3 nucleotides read TGTGCCGAAAGACTGGGAGGCTCCCGCTCCCCTACCTACGAGCAGTACTTC. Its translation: CAERLGGSRSPTYEQYF.

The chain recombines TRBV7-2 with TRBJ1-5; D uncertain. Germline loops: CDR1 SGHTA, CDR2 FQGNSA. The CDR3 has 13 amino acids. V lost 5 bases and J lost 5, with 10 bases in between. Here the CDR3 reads CASSPHPDQPQHF. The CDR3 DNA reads TGTGCCAGCAGCCCTCATCCGGATCAGCCCCAGCATTTT.

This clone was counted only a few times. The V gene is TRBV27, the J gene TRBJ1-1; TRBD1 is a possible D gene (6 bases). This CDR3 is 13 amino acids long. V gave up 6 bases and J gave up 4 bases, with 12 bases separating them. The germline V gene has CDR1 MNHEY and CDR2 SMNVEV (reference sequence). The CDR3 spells CASSYRVATEAFF. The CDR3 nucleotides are TGTGCCAGCAGCTACAGGGTGGCCACTGAAGCTTTCTTT.

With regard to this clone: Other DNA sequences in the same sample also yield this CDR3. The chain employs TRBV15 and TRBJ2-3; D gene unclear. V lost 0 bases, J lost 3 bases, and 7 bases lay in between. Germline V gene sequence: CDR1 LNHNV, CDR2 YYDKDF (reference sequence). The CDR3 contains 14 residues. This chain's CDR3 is CATSRDLATDTQYF. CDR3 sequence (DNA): TGTGCCACCAGCAGAGATCTGGCAACAGATACGCAGTATTTT.

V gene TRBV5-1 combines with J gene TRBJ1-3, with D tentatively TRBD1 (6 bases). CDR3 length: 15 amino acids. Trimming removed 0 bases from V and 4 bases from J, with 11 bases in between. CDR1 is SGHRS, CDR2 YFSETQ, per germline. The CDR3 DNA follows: TGCGCCAGCAGCTTGGACCCAGGGGACGGAAACACCATATATTTT. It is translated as CASSLDPGDGNTIYF. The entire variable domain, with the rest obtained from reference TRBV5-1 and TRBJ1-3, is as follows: KAGVTQTPRYLIKTRGQQVTLSCSPISGHRSVSWYQQTPGQGLQFLFEYFSETQRNKGNFPGRFSGRQFSNSRSEMNVSTLELGDSALYLCASSLDPGDGNTIYFGEGSWLTVV.

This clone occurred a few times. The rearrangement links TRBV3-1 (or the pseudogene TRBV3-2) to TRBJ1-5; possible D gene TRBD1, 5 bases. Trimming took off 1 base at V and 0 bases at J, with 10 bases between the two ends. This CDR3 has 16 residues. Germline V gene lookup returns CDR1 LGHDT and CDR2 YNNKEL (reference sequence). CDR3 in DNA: TGTGCCAGCAGCCAAGGGGGGTGGTATAGCAATCAGCCCCAGCATTTT. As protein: CASSQGGWYSNQPQHF.

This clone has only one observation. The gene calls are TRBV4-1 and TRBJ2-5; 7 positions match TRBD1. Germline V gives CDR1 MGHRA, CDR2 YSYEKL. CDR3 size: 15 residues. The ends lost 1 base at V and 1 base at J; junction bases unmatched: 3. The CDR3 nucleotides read TGCGCCAGCAGCCAAGCGGGACAGTTCCAAGAGACCCAGTACTTC. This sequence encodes CASSQAGQFQETQYF.

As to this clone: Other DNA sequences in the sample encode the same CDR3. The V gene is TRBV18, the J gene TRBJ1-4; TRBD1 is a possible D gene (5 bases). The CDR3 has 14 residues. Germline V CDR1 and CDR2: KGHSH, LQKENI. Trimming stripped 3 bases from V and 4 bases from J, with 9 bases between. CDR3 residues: CASSPRDGNEKLFF. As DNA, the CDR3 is TGTGCCAGCTCACCCAGGGATGGTAATGAAAAACTGTTTTTT.